These T cell receptor beta chains were read from a single sample in a study of CD8 T cells in Susac syndrome. Each CDR3 protein gets one entry after TCRdb re-called the immunoSEQ multiplex PCR reads with MiXCR. Of under 110,000 distinct CDR3 sequences detected, approximately 94% appear once; the ten largest clones hold about 0.42%. The specimen was CD8+ T cells from PBMCs. All receptors derive from a human donor with Susac syndrome. The CDR3 runs from the conserved cysteine through the conserved F or W. The D gene is left open where the match is weak. Expanded clones get a size class; other rows say once, few or many, or leave the size out.

D gene	V gene	clone size	J gene	CDR3 protein	CDR3 DNA
NA	TRBV15	NA	TRBJ2-1	CATSTPWTATYNEQFF	TGTGCCACCAGCACGCCCTGGACAGCCACTTACAATGAGCAGTTCTTC
NA	TRBV29-1	NA	TRBJ1-5	CSVQPQHF	TGCAGCGTTCAGCCCCAGCATTTT
TRBD2	TRBV12-3/TRBV12-4	once	TRBJ2-3	CASGTSGGPSTDTQYF	TGTGCCAGCGGGACTAGCGGGGGACCCTCCACAGATACGCAGTATTTT
NA	TRBV3-1	NA	TRBJ1-1	CASSRKFGGSANTEAFF	TGTGCCAGCAGCCGAAAGTTTGGGGGTAGTGCGAACACTGAAGCTTTCTTT
TRBD2	TRBV20-1	NA	TRBJ2-5	CSARSGRGSQETQYF	TGCAGTGCTAGATCGGGGCGGGGGAGCCAAGAGACCCAGTACTTC
NA	TRBV24-1	NA	TRBJ2-1	CATSEASYNEQFF	TGTGCCACCAGTGAGGCCAGCTACAATGAGCAGTTCTTC
NA	TRBV6-2/TRBV6-3	NA	TRBJ2-2	CASSGIGAAGELFF	TGTGCCAGCAGCGGGATAGGGGCAGCGGGGGAGCTGTTTTTT
NA	TRBV11-2	NA	TRBJ2-1	CASSSTGTVPYNEQFF	TGTGCCAGCAGCTCCACGGGGACTGTGCCCTACAATGAGCAGTTCTTC
NA	TRBV11-2	NA	TRBJ1-2	CASSDGTNYGYTF	TGTGCCAGCAGCGATGGGACTAACTATGGCTACACCTTC
NA	TRBV12-3/TRBV12-4	NA	TRBJ1-5	CASSPECPQHF	TGTGCCAGCAGCCCCGAATGTCCCCAGCATTTT
NA	TRBV19	NA	TRBJ1-1	CASSPSVTAEAFF	TGTGCCAGTAGTCCCAGTGTGACGGCCGAAGCTTTCTTT
NA	TRBV2	NA	TRBJ2-7	CASSARDASYEQYF	TGTGCCAGCAGCGCCCGGGACGCGTCCTACGAGCAGTACTTC
TRBD2	TRBV6-2/TRBV6-3	NA	TRBJ2-5	CASKTSGLYQETQYF	TGTGCCAGCAAAACTAGCGGGCTGTACCAAGAGACCCAGTACTTC
NA	TRBV5-1	NA	TRBJ2-1	CASSLGASASNEQFF	TGCGCCAGCAGCTTGGGGGCTAGCGCGAGTAATGAGCAGTTCTTC
NA	TRBV29-1	NA	TRBJ2-1	CSVEEGSYNEQFF	TGCAGCGTTGAGGAGGGGTCCTACAATGAGCAGTTCTTC
NA	TRBV6-2/TRBV6-3	NA	TRBJ1-4	CASSPGPGLFF	TGTGCCAGCAGCCCCGGCCCGGGGCTGTTTTTT
NA	TRBV6-2/TRBV6-3	NA	TRBJ1-1	CASSLGTVGAFF	TGTGCCAGCAGCCTCGGGACGGTTGGAGCTTTCTTT
NA	TRBV6-5	NA	TRBJ2-7	CASSYSGGLGYEQYF	TGTGCCAGCAGTTACTCCGGGGGATTGGGCTACGAGCAGTACTTC
TRBD2	TRBV4-1	NA	TRBJ2-5	CASSQEALADQETQYF	TGCGCCAGCAGCCAAGAAGCGCTAGCGGACCAAGAGACCCAGTACTTC
TRBD1	TRBV27	NA	TRBJ1-6	CASSLSRGLNSPLHF	TGTGCCAGCAGTTTATCGAGGGGGCTAAATTCACCCCTCCACTTT
NA	TRBV14	NA	TRBJ1-1	CASKMESGEAFF	TGTGCCAGCAAAATGGAATCAGGGGAGGCTTTCTTT
NA	TRBV6-5	few	TRBJ2-2	CASSYGTPNTGELFF	TGTGCCAGCAGTTACGGAACACCGAACACCGGGGAGCTGTTTTTT
TRBD2	TRBV4-2	NA	TRBJ2-1	CASSQETSSGGYNEQFF	TGTGCCAGCAGCCAAGAGACCTCTAGCGGGGGATACAATGAGCAGTTCTTC
NA	TRBV12-3/TRBV12-4	NA	TRBJ2-7	CASSAASGTVDYEQYF	TGTGCCAGCAGCGCAGCCTCCGGGACGGTGGACTACGAGCAGTACTTC
TRBD1	TRBV29-1	NA	TRBJ1-1	CSAVGTGGNTEAFF	TGCAGCGCTGTGGGGACAGGGGGGAACACTGAAGCTTTCTTT
TRBD1	TRBV5-4	NA	TRBJ2-1	CASSRVRGPSYNEQFF	TGTGCCAGCAGCCGAGTTAGGGGGCCCTCCTACAATGAGCAGTTCTTC
NA	TRBV27	NA	TRBJ2-7	CASSNFEEQYF	TGTGCCAGCAGTAACTTCGAGGAGCAGTACTTC
NA	TRBV20-1	NA	TRBJ2-5	CSVHRVETQYF	TGCAGTGTTCACAGGGTTGAGACCCAGTACTTC
NA	TRBV9	NA	TRBJ1-1	CASSGGAAEAFF	TGTGCCAGCAGCGGAGGGGCGGCTGAAGCTTTCTTT
NA	TRBV7-9	NA	TRBJ1-1	CASSSENTEAFF	TGTGCCAGCAGTTCAGAGAACACTGAAGCTTTCTTT
TRBD2	TRBV20-1	NA	TRBJ2-1	CSAPVAGSYNEQFF	TGCAGCGCCCCTGTAGCGGGCTCCTACAATGAGCAGTTCTTC
NA	TRBV2	NA	TRBJ1-2	CASGPRQDYGYTF	TGTGCCAGCGGGCCGCGACAGGACTATGGCTACACCTTC
NA	TRBV7-8	NA	TRBJ2-1	CASIEGNEQFF	TGTGCCAGCATCGAGGGGAATGAGCAGTTCTTC
NA	TRBV7-2	NA	TRBJ2-2	CASSLDPYTGELFF	TGTGCCAGCAGCTTAGATCCTTACACCGGGGAGCTGTTTTTT
TRBD2	TRBV9	NA	TRBJ2-3	CASSVVASGATDTQYF	TGTGCCAGCAGCGTAGTCGCTAGCGGGGCCACAGATACGCAGTATTTT
NA	TRBV20-1	NA	TRBJ1-4	CSARDPPEKLFF	TGCAGTGCTAGAGACCCGCCAGAAAAACTGTTTTTT
TRBD2	TRBV15	once	TRBJ2-5	CAIQTSGDETQYF	TGTGCCATTCAGACTAGCGGGGATGAGACCCAGTACTTC
NA	TRBV19	once	TRBJ2-7	CASSPRGPQYEQYF	TGTGCCAGTAGTCCCCGGGGCCCACAATACGAGCAGTACTTC
NA	TRBV2	NA	TRBJ1-2	CASSERGDSKNYGYTF	TGTGCCAGCAGTGAACGAGGAGACAGTAAGAACTATGGCTACACCTTC
TRBD2	TRBV27	once	TRBJ2-1	CASRTSGDEQFF	TGTGCCAGCCGAACTAGCGGGGATGAGCAGTTCTTC
NA	TRBV7-3	NA	TRBJ2-2	CASSLPDPNTGELFF	TGTGCCAGCAGCTTGCCGGACCCAAACACCGGGGAGCTGTTTTTT
NA	TRBV6-1	NA	TRBJ2-5	CASSEDDRQETQYF	TGTGCCAGCAGCGAAGATGACAGGCAAGAGACCCAGTACTTC
NA	TRBV29-1	NA	TRBJ1-1	CSASPVGMNTEAFF	TGCAGCGCTTCTCCGGTGGGGATGAACACTGAAGCTTTCTTT
NA	TRBV20-1	NA	TRBJ2-7	CSASTPFIEQYF	TGCAGTGCTAGTACCCCATTCATCGAGCAGTACTTC